These 8 T cell receptor beta chains share one sample of origin, sequenced in a study of T cells expressing NK-cell markers (dated by TCRdb to 2018 to 2021). The library was produced with 5' RACE. This sample was sequenced with an Illumina HiSeq 2000. Reads reprocessed by TCRdb are summarized as one entry per CDR3 protein sequence, and DNA is absent. This sample's table carries roughly 390,000 distinct CDR3 sequences. The leading ten clones occupy approximately 11% of the sample. The sequencing sample was made of blood T cells: a sorted CD56 or NKG2C T cell subset, CD4+ or CD8+ T cells, or bulk PBMC T cells (not recorded which). These receptors were taken from a woman in her forties or fifties in good health. Donor details come from another sample of the same person, matched by shared clones.

This chain connects TRBV13 to TRBJ2-7; no DNA is available, so the TRBD1 call from TCRdb remains unchecked. The CDR3 is 14 residues long. Germline V lookup: CDR1 PRHDT, CDR2 FYEKMQ (reference sequence). CDR3 region: CASRPAGQGYEQYF.

This chain joins TRBV29-1 and TRBJ2-1. The CDR3 loop spans 15 amino acids. Germline CDR1 is SQVTM and CDR2 is ANQGSEA. CDR3 sequence reads: CSVDFAGGSYNEQFF.

The genes are TRBV7-2 and TRBJ2-1. The germline CDR1 and CDR2 sequences are SGHTA and FQGNSA. This CDR3 has 11 residues. CDR3: CASSLPAEQFF.

The chain links TRBV20-1 to TRBJ1-2; TCRdb proposes TRBD1, but this gene call is untestable without DNA. CDR3 length equals 12 residues. Germline V CDR1 and CDR2: DFQATT, SNEGSKA (reference sequence). The CDR3 loop is CSARDPVGTQTF.

This sequence joins TRBV7-2 and TRBJ1-1; TCRdb returns TRBD1, unconfirmable since there is no DNA. Germline V gives CDR1 SGHTA, CDR2 FQGNSA. The CDR3 extends over 15 amino acids. This chain's CDR3 is CASSPSRGPTTEAFF.

The V call is TRBV20-1, the J call TRBJ2-7; TCRdb designates TRBD1, a call that cannot be tested without DNA. CDR3 length: 13 residues. Germline CDR1 and CDR2: DFQATT and SNEGSKA (reference sequence). The CDR3 spells CSAAPGSEFEQYF.

The V gene is TRBV20-1, the J gene TRBJ2-7; no DNA is available, so the TRBD2 call from TCRdb remains unchecked. The germline CDR1 and CDR2 sequences are DFQATT and SNEGSKA (reference sequence). This CDR3 has 13 amino acids. The CDR3 loop reads CSASLGLSYEQYF.

The V and J genes are TRBV15 and TRBJ2-1. The V gene's germline CDR1 is LNHNV and CDR2 YYDKDF (reference sequence). The CDR3 is made up of 12 amino acids. The CDR3: CATALSHYEQFF.